The 27 T cell receptor beta chains below were found in one sample sequenced in a study of vaccination and CD4 T cells after COVID-19. This sample's treatment: 10-day PBMC culture with coronavirus spike peptide pools or control peptides (ViraFEST assay). Their antigens remain unidentified. An Oncomine TCR Beta short-read assay was used to sequence the DNA from cultured CD4+ T cells. TCRdb reprocessed the PCR reads via MiXCR and lists one record per CDR3 protein. The table records more than 7,500 distinct CDR3 sequences, more than 45% of them present only once. The material sequenced was CD4+ T cells from blood, cultured in vitro. Receptor source: a human donor who had recovered from COVID-19.

This clonotype was recorded a few times. The V call is TRBV10-3, the J call TRBJ2-7; TRBD1 is a possible D gene (6 bases). Trimming pared 8 bases from V and 1 base from J, leaving 12 bases between. The CDR3 is made up of 13 amino acids. Germline V lookup: CDR1 ENHRY, CDR2 SYGVKD. In nucleotides, the CDR3 is TGTGCCATCGGCAGGGGACAATCCTACGAGCAGTACTTC. As protein: CAIGRGQSYEQYF.

The rearrangement links TRBV7-2 to TRBJ2-7, with D hard to call. The V gene lost 1 base and the J gene lost 5 bases, with 12 bases spanning the gap. CDR3 length: 14 residues. Germline values: CDR1 SGHTA, CDR2 FQGNSA. The CDR3 is CASSLVAESNEQYF. Written as DNA, the CDR3 is TGTGCCAGCAGCTTAGTGGCGGAGTCGAACGAGCAGTACTTC.

The chain employs TRBV19 and TRBJ1-6; 8 bases are shared with TRBD1. V was pared by 6 bases and J by 9 bases, with 10 bases of the junction left unmatched. The germline CDR1 and CDR2 sequences are LNHDA and SQIVND (reference sequence). The CDR3 covers 15 residues. CDR3 loop: CASSRQGRFPSPLHF. In DNA form, the CDR3 reads TGTGCCAGTAGCCGACAGGGGCGTTTTCCTTCACCCCTCCACTTT.

The genes are TRBV6-5 and TRBJ1-4; unclear D gene. The CDR3 has 13 residues. From germline, CDR1 is MNHEY and CDR2 SVGAGI. Trimming left V 4 bases short and J 10 bases short, with 13 bases between. CDR3 protein: CASSSRHYGKLFF. DNA for the CDR3: TGTGCCAGCAGTTCGAGACACTACGGAAAACTGTTTTTT.

This chain connects TRBV25-1 to TRBJ1-6; possibly TRBD1 for D (6 bases). The CDR3 has 14 amino acids. From germline, CDR1 is MGHDK and CDR2 SYGVNS. Deletions cut 8 bases from V and 6 bases from J, with 14 bases between. CDR3 DNA sequence: TGTGCCAGCGTGAGGGGGGCAGGTAATTCACCCCTCCACTTT. Its translation: CASVRGAGNSPLHF.

This chain connects TRBV14 to TRBJ2-3; 7 bases align to TRBD1. J gave up 1 base and V 3 bases, and 7 bases lay outside the gene matches. Germline V gene data show CDR1 as SGHDN and CDR2 as FVKESK. The CDR3 is made up of 16 amino acids. CDR3 residues: CASSHRGPAGTDTQYF. CDR3 DNA: TGTGCCAGCAGCCATAGGGGGCCCGCCGGCACAGATACGCAGTATTTT.

The J gene is TRBJ2-4, the V gene TRBV11-1, with TRBD1 identical over 9 bases. Unmatched junction bases numbered 8, after V lost 5 bases and J lost 3 bases. The CDR3 totals 16 residues. CDR1 and CDR2 (germline): SGHAT, FQDESV (reference sequence). CDR3 DNA: TGTGCCAGCAGCCTGGACAGGGGATCTATCAAAAACATTCAGTACTTC. Translation gives CASSLDRGSIKNIQYF.

The chain links TRBV18 to TRBJ1-5; 7 nucleotides line up with TRBD1. V shed 1 base, J shed 0 bases, and the junction held 9 bases outside the gene matches. The CDR3 contains 18 residues. Germline V gives CDR1 KGHSH, CDR2 LQKENI. The CDR3 region has the DNA TGTGCCAGCTCACCACTCCGGGACAGCGCGTTTAGCAATCAGCCCCAGCATTTT. Translation gives CASSPLRDSAFSNQPQHF.

The chain couples TRBV14 to TRBJ1-5; 7 bases align to TRBD1. The germline V gene has CDR1 SGHDN and CDR2 FVKESK. This CDR3 has 14 amino acids. The trim removed 6 bases at V and 3 bases at J, leaving 5 bases unmatched. CDR3 nucleotides: TGTGCCAGCAGTCCGACAGGGAACAATCAGCCCCAGCATTTT. Residues: CASSPTGNNQPQHF. The whole variable domain, remainder taken from reference TRBV14 and TRBJ1-5, is EAGVTQFPSHSVIEKGQTVTLRCDPISGHDNLYWYRRVMGKEIKFLLHFVKESKQDESGMPNNRFLAERTGGTYSTLKVQPAELEDSGVYFCASSPTGNNQPQHFGDGTRLSIL.

The chain joins TRBV6-5 to TRBJ1-3, with unresolved D. The germline V gene has CDR1 MNHEY and CDR2 SVGAGI. The CDR3 covers 16 residues. Trimming pared 2 bases from V and 4 bases from J, leaving 15 bases between. The CDR3 DNA follows: TGTGCCAGCAGTTACCCGAGTACGGGTCAAGGAAACACCATATATTTT. It encodes CASSYPSTGQGNTIYF.

CDR3 DNA sequence: TGTGCCACCTCCAGGCCAGGCACAGATACGCAGTATTTT. It translates to CATSRPGTDTQYF. The genes are TRBV19 and TRBJ2-3, with D hard to call. Germline V CDR1 and CDR2: LNHDA, SQIVND (reference sequence). The ends were cut back, 10 bases at V and 1 base at J, with 12 bases in the middle. CDR3 length equals 13 residues.

The gene calls are TRBV19 and TRBJ1-2, with 9 bases identical to TRBD1. The germline V gene has CDR1 LNHDA and CDR2 SQIVND (reference sequence). J lost 6 bases, V lost 5 bases, and 4 bases had no gene match. The CDR3 contains 13 residues. CDR3 sequence reads: CASSPRTGDGYTF. CDR3 DNA: TGTGCCAGTAGTCCCCGGACAGGGGATGGCTACACCTTC.

The chain links TRBV5-1 to TRBJ2-5; the D is unclear. Germline V CDR1 and CDR2: SGHRS, YFSETQ. This CDR3 is 14 amino acids long. V was clipped by 7 bases and J by 1 base, with 14 bases between them. The DNA for the CDR3 is TGCGCCAGCTCCTTACTTTGGTCCCAAGAGACCCAGTACTTC. As protein: CASSLLWSQETQYF.

The J gene is TRBJ2-7, the V gene TRBV7-9, with D hard to call. The CDR3 totals 16 residues. The germline V and J ends were trimmed by 5 bases and 6 bases, with 23 bases remaining between them. From germline, CDR1 is SEHNR and CDR2 FQNEAQ (reference sequence). The CDR3 is CASSRAYQESWREQYF. The CDR3 DNA sequence: TGTGCCAGCAGCCGGGCGTACCAGGAAAGTTGGCGCGAGCAGTACTTC.

The V call is TRBV5-4, the J call TRBJ2-2; D not certain. The CDR3 is 16 residues long. Germline CDR1 is SGHNT and CDR2 is YYREEE (reference sequence). The germline V and J ends were trimmed by 4 bases and 0 bases, with 13 bases remaining between them. The CDR3 region is CASSVWAMANTGELFF. The CDR3 DNA is TGTGCCAGCAGCGTCTGGGCTATGGCGAACACCGGGGAGCTGTTTTTT.

V usage is TRBV20-1 and J usage is TRBJ2-5, with D perhaps being TRBD1 or TRBD2 (5 bases each). Germline loops: CDR1 DFQATT, CDR2 SNEGSKA (reference sequence). With 4 bases removed from V and 4 bases from J, the gap between germline ends came to 13 bases. The CDR3 covers 13 residues. CDR3 coding DNA: TGCAGTGCTAATATAGGGGCGGGAGAGACCCAGTACTTC. This encodes CSANIGAGETQYF.

J is TRBJ2-3 and V is TRBV9, with 8 bases identical to TRBD2. V was clipped by 2 bases and J by 2 bases; unmatched bases: 4. CDR3 size: 15 residues. Per the germline V gene, CDR1 is SGDLS and CDR2 is YYNGEE. CDR3 protein: CASSVTGGDTDTQYF. The CDR3 nucleotides are TGTGCCAGCAGCGTCACGGGGGGGGACACAGATACGCAGTATTTT. Full variable domain (rest looked up from reference TRBV9 and TRBJ2-3): DSGVTQTPKHLITATGQRVTLRCSPRSGDLSVYWYQQSLDQGLQFLIQYYNGEERAKGNILERFSAQQFPDLHSELNLSSLELGDSALYFCASSVTGGDTDTQYFGPGTRLTVL.

CDR3 protein: CAWSNRRGYGYTF. In DNA, the CDR3 is TGTGCCTGGAGTAACAGGAGGGGCTATGGCTACACCTTC. The rearrangement joins TRBV30 to TRBJ1-2; a weak D match, TRBD1 (5 bases). Trimming shortened V by 2 bases and J by 4 bases, and 11 bases separated the two germline ends. Germline V CDR1 and CDR2: GTSNPN, SVGIG (reference sequence). The CDR3 contains 13 residues.

The V gene is TRBV19, the J gene TRBJ2-3; a weak D match, TRBD2 (7 bases). This CDR3 contains 19 residues. Germline CDR1 is LNHDA and CDR2 is SQIVND (reference sequence). V lost 1 base, J lost 1 base, and 21 bases lay in between. CDR3 nucleotides: TGTGCCAGTAGTATAGCCGGGCGGGGGCGCTTCCCCGGCACAGATACGCAGTATTTT. Translating it yields CASSIAGRGRFPGTDTQYF.

V gene TRBV7-9 combines with J gene TRBJ2-1; D uncertain. V dropped 3 bases and J dropped 11 bases, with 8 bases sitting between them. This CDR3 is built from 11 residues. The V gene's germline CDR1 is SEHNR and CDR2 FQNEAQ (reference sequence). CDR3 sequence reads: CASSFSVKQFF. CDR3 bases: TGTGCCAGCAGCTTCTCAGTGAAGCAGTTCTTC.

The V gene is TRBV12-3 or TRBV12-4, the J gene TRBJ2-1, with 8 bases lining up with TRBD2. With V trimmed by 6 bases and J by 9 bases, 25 bases remained unmatched. This CDR3 contains 19 residues. CDR3 sequence (DNA): TGTGCCAGCAGGGAGCTCAGGCGGGCGGGAGGTCTACGGTTTGGTGAGCAGTTCTTC. Translating it yields CASRELRRAGGLRFGEQFF.

The genes are TRBV2 and TRBJ1-1, with 9 nucleotides matching TRBD1. This CDR3 contains 14 residues. CDR1 is SNHLY, CDR2 FYNNEI, per germline. The junction had 6 bases not matched to a gene; V was cut back by 5 bases and J by 5 bases. CDR3 DNA sequence: TGTGCCAGCAGTTCGGGACAGGGAAGGACTGAAGCTTTCTTT. Translation: CASSSGQGRTEAFF.

The chain has TRBV6-2 or TRBV6-3 and TRBJ2-2; 13 nucleotides line up with TRBD2. Germline assignment: CDR1 MNHEY and CDR2 SVGEGT. The CDR3 extends over 19 amino acids. The V and J ends lost 5 bases and 4 bases, in that order; junction bases with no gene match: 13. CDR3 region: CASSNTGLAGRRGTGELFF. CDR3 nucleotides: TGTGCCAGCAGTAACACGGGACTAGCGGGACGGCGGGGCACCGGGGAGCTGTTTTTT.

The rearrangement joins TRBV5-6 to TRBJ1-1; 7 nucleotides agree with TRBD1. V lost 0 bases and J lost 5; bases outside the gene matches: 4. The CDR3 is made up of 14 amino acids. The germline V gene has CDR1 SGHDT and CDR2 YYEEEE. DNA for the CDR3: TGTGCCAGCAGCTTGGCGGGACAGCAAACTGAAGCTTTCTTT. Translated: CASSLAGQQTEAFF.

This chain joins TRBV6-1 and TRBJ1-5; 8 bases are a match to TRBD1. J was trimmed by 7 bases and V by 7 bases; bases with no gene match: 9. The CDR3 loop spans 14 amino acids. CDR1 and CDR2 (germline): MNHNS, SASEGT. The CDR3, as DNA: TGTGCCAGCACCGAAGGGACAGGAGGGCAGCCCCAGCATTTT. Translation: CASTEGTGGQPQHF.

The rearrangement uses TRBV19 and TRBJ2-3, with D unresolved. This CDR3 region has 14 residues. The V and J ends lost 5 bases and 2 bases respectively, with 11 bases between them. Germline lookup yields CDR1 LNHDA and CDR2 SQIVND (reference sequence). CDR3 nucleotide sequence: TGTGCCAGTAGTTATGGCCCTTTCACAGATACGCAGTATTTT. Translated, it gives CASSYGPFTDTQYF.

The chain carries TRBV5-1 and TRBJ1-3; 7 bases match TRBD1. J gave up 4 bases and V 3 bases, and 10 bases lay outside the gene matches. The CDR3 loop spans 16 amino acids. Germline assignment: CDR1 SGHRS and CDR2 YFSETQ. The CDR3 is CASSWGTAVIGNTIYF. DNA of the CDR3: TGCGCCAGCAGCTGGGGGACAGCGGTTATCGGAAACACCATATATTTT.